These 24 T cell receptor beta chains came from one sample sequenced in a study of cytomegalovirus exposure and HLA in healthy donors. The PCR used 60 Vbeta and 13 Jbeta primers. TCRdb's table, derived via immunoSEQ multiplex PCR, lists solely in-frame clones and lacks some. The table lists approximately 110,000 clones, 74% of them singletons. The sequenced sample consisted of PBMCs. Every receptor here comes from a woman in her 50s in good health and CMV-seropositive.

J is TRBJ1-2 and V is TRBV7-2; possible D gene TRBD1, 6 bases. Germline V gene data show CDR1 as SGHTA and CDR2 as FQGNSA. V lost 5 bases, J lost 4 bases, and 14 bases lay in between. The CDR3 is 14 residues long. Here the CDR3 DNA reads TGTGCCAGCAGCCCCCGACAGGCTATCTATGGCTACACCTTC. This codes for CASSPRQAIYGYTF.

The J gene is TRBJ1-5, the V gene TRBV19; D not certain. This CDR3 spans 15 amino acids. V lost 5 bases, J lost 11 bases, and 22 bases lay in between. Germline V CDR1 and CDR2: LNHDA, SQIVND (reference sequence). The CDR3: CASSEQHLLVESQHF. CDR3 DNA: TGTGCCAGTAGTGAACAGCACCTATTGGTCGAGTCCCAGCATTTT.

This chain joins TRBV7-9 and TRBJ2-3; TRBD2 matches 10 bases. CDR3 length: 17 amino acids. V lost 5 bases and J lost 6; bases outside the gene matches: 14. Germline values: CDR1 SEHNR, CDR2 FQNEAQ (reference sequence). CDR3 bases: TGTGCCAGCAGCCTTGGACTAGCGGCTGGTGGGGGTGATACGCAGTATTTT. Translated, it gives CASSLGLAAGGGDTQYF.

This sequence joins TRBV19 and TRBJ2-5; D is perhaps TRBD2 (5 bases). CDR3 length: 13 amino acids. The germline gives CDR1 LNHDA, CDR2 SQIVND (reference sequence). With 3 bases removed from V and 5 bases from J, the gap between germline ends came to 10 bases. Written as DNA, the CDR3 is TGTGCCAGTAGTATCTCGGTAGCGGAGACCCAGTACTTC. Translating gives CASSISVAETQYF.

J is TRBJ2-2 and V is TRBV10-1; perhaps TRBD1 as D (5 bases). The V end lost 7 bases, the J end lost 1 base, and 19 bases lay between the germline ends. Germline V gene sequence: CDR1 WNHNN, CDR2 SYGVQD (reference sequence). This CDR3 has 17 amino acids. The CDR3 sequence: CASKRRAGMKNTGELFF. DNA of the CDR3: TGCGCCAGCAAGAGAAGAGCAGGGATGAAGAACACCGGGGAGCTGTTTTTT.

This sequence joins TRBV5-4 and TRBJ1-1, with 8 bases aligning to TRBD1. The V gene's germline CDR1 is SGHNT and CDR2 YYREEE (reference sequence). Trimming removed 4 bases from V and 1 base from J; junction bases left unmatched: 3. The CDR3 runs 14 residues. CDR3 region: CASSRQGSNTEAFF. In DNA form, the CDR3 reads TGTGCCAGCAGCAGACAGGGGTCGAACACTGAAGCTTTCTTT. The complete variable domain, with remaining parts taken from reference TRBV5-4 and TRBJ1-1, reads ETGVTQSPTHLIKTRGQQVTLRCSSQSGHNTVSWYQQALGQGPQFIFQYYREEENGRGNFPPRFSGLQFPNYSSELNVNALELDDSALYLCASSRQGSNTEAFFGQGTRLTVV.

The table lists this clone with a count of one. This chain links TRBV5-1 with TRBJ1-2; TRBD1 matches at 7 bases. CDR3 length: 13 amino acids. V shed 4 bases, J shed 5 bases, and the junction held 5 bases outside the gene matches. The germline CDR1 and CDR2 sequences are SGHRS and YFSETQ. This CDR3 reads CASSAGQEYGYTF. CDR3 DNA sequence: TGCGCCAGCAGCGCCGGACAGGAGTATGGCTACACCTTC.

V gene TRBV6-4 combines with J gene TRBJ1-1; D not resolved. The CDR3 contains 13 residues. V was shortened by 4 bases and J by 2 bases, with 8 bases between the two germline ends. Looked up from germline, CDR1 is MRHNA and CDR2 is SNTAGT. The CDR3 nucleotides are TGTGCCAGCAGTGCCGGGAAAAACACTGAAGCTTTCTTT. Protein sequence: CASSAGKNTEAFF.

This clone was detected a few times. The V call is TRBV4-2, the J call TRBJ2-5; 11 bases are a match to TRBD2. V lost 4 bases, J lost 5 bases, and 15 bases stayed unmatched. From germline, CDR1 is LGHNA and CDR2 YNFKEQ. CDR3 length: 18 residues. The DNA of the CDR3 is TGTGCCAGCAGCCCGACGTTTAGCGGGGGGGCTTATATGGAGACCCAGTACTTC. Its protein product is CASSPTFSGGAYMETQYF.

This clone was observed a handful of times. The chain uses TRBV23-1 and TRBJ2-3; D perhaps matches TRBD1 (6 bases). TRBV23-1 qualifies as an ORF whose function is uncertain. Trimming removed 4 bases at V and 1 base at J, with 18 bases between. CDR3 length equals 17 residues. The chain's CDR3 is CASSRTAGTPGTDTQYF. The CDR3 nucleotides are TGCGCCAGCAGTCGTACCGCCGGGACACCTGGCACAGATACGCAGTATTTT.

CDR3 nucleotide sequence: TGTGCCAGTAGTATAGTTCAAAATGGACTTAATGAGCAGTTCTTC. Translation: CASSIVQNGLNEQFF. This rearrangement joins TRBV19 to TRBJ2-1; D is possibly TRBD2 (5 bases). Germline lookup yields CDR1 LNHDA and CDR2 SQIVND (reference sequence). The CDR3 spans 15 residues. Trimming cost V 1 base and J 7 bases, with 14 bases left between them.

A few counts support this clone. The V and J genes are TRBV14 and TRBJ2-5; D is unclear. The germline V gene encodes CDR1 SGHDN and CDR2 FVKESK. The CDR3 spans 13 residues. V dropped 1 base and J dropped 4 bases, with 7 bases sitting between them. CDR3 loop: CASSQAFLETQYF. The CDR3 DNA follows: TGTGCCAGCAGCCAAGCGTTCCTAGAGACCCAGTACTTC.

This clone was picked up one time. The J gene is TRBJ1-4, the V gene TRBV28; D remains unclear. Germline loops: CDR1 MDHEN, CDR2 SYDVKM. Trimming stripped 8 bases from V and 4 bases from J, with 14 bases between. The CDR3 totals 14 residues. DNA of the CDR3: TGTGCCAGCCTGCGAGGCAGTCGTAATGAAAAACTGTTTTTT. Its translation is CASLRGSRNEKLFF.

The rearrangement uses TRBV5-1 and TRBJ2-5; TRBD2 is a possible D gene (7 bases). The CDR3 runs to 17 residues. Germline CDR1 reads SGHRS; CDR2 reads YFSETQ. V lost 2 bases and J lost 0, with 17 bases in between. In DNA form, the CDR3 reads TGCGCCAGCAGCTTTATGGGGCGGGGGCCGTACCAAGAGACCCAGTACTTC. Residues: CASSFMGRGPYQETQYF. Full variable domain (remainder filled in from reference TRBV5-1 and TRBJ2-5): KAGVTQTPRYLIKTRGQQVTLSCSPISGHRSVSWYQQTPGQGLQFLFEYFSETQRNKGNFPGRFSGRQFSNSRSEMNVSTLELGDSALYLCASSFMGRGPYQETQYFGPGTRLLVL.

CDR3 DNA: TGTGCCACCAGCAGCGGGACTAGCGGGGGCACAGATACGCAGTATTTT. Protein product: CATSSGTSGGTDTQYF. The J gene is TRBJ2-3, the V gene TRBV15; 13 positions agree with TRBD2. Germline V gene sequence: CDR1 LNHNV, CDR2 YYDKDF (reference sequence). The CDR3 sequence is 16 residues long. The trim removed 3 bases at V and 1 base at J, leaving 1 base unmatched.

The J gene is TRBJ2-3, the V gene TRBV10-3; 8 bases map to TRBD2. Germline lookup yields CDR1 ENHRY and CDR2 SYGVKD. CDR3 size: 17 residues. J gave up 2 bases and V 6 bases, and 13 bases lay outside the gene matches. This CDR3 is CAISDPRGGRVTDTQYF. CDR3 DNA: TGTGCCATCAGCGACCCTCGGGGGGGCCGGGTCACAGATACGCAGTATTTT.

This chain links TRBV4-2 with TRBJ2-4; D not resolved. The germline V and J ends were trimmed by 0 bases and 3 bases, with 9 bases remaining between them. This CDR3 region has 15 residues. Per the germline V gene, CDR1 is LGHNA and CDR2 is YNFKEQ. The DNA of the CDR3 is TGTGCCAGCAGCCAAGAGAGGCACGGCAAAAACATTCAGTACTTC. This translates into CASSQERHGKNIQYF.

The chain links TRBV18 to TRBJ2-2; D not certain. This CDR3 spans 12 amino acids. Germline V gene sequence: CDR1 KGHSH, CDR2 LQKENI. V was cut by 5 bases and J by 5 bases, with 6 bases left in between. The CDR3 DNA sequence: TGTGCCAGCTCAACGGAGACCGGGGAGCTGTTTTTT. Residues: CASSTETGELFF.

This clone showed up just once. The chain uses TRBV11-1 and TRBJ1-1; D perhaps matches TRBD1 (5 bases). Germline V gives CDR1 SGHAT, CDR2 FQDESV (reference sequence). The CDR3 consists of 13 residues. Trimming stripped 5 bases from V and 4 bases from J, with 11 bases between. CDR3 region: CASSLQGSTEAFF. DNA for the CDR3: TGTGCCAGCAGCCTTCAGGGCTCCACTGAAGCTTTCTTT.

The V call is TRBV5-1, the J call TRBJ2-1; D might be TRBD2 (5 bases). Germline V CDR1 and CDR2: SGHRS, YFSETQ. The V end lost 6 bases, the J end lost 3 bases, and 22 bases lay between the germline ends. The CDR3 length is 17 residues. The CDR3: CASKYSSFGGYYNEQFF. The CDR3, as DNA: TGCGCCAGCAAATATTCATCGTTTGGCGGGTACTACAATGAGCAGTTCTTC.

This clone was seen a single time. This rearrangement joins TRBV28 to TRBJ2-3; 7 bases match TRBD2. V shed 2 bases and J 5 bases; nucleotides not matched to a gene: 7. The CDR3 extends over 15 amino acids. Germline V gene lookup returns CDR1 MDHEN and CDR2 SYDVKM. DNA of the CDR3: TGTGCCAGCAGTTTAGAGCGGGGTTTCGAAGATACGCAGTATTTT. This sequence encodes CASSLERGFEDTQYF.

This clone was seen only a few times. This rearrangement joins TRBV7-9 to TRBJ1-4; TRBD1 matches 9 bases. CDR3 length: 14 residues. The V and J ends lost 5 bases and 8 bases, in that order; junction bases with no gene match: 6. Germline V gives CDR1 SEHNR, CDR2 FQNEAQ (reference sequence). The CDR3 is CASSLDRGREKLFF. CDR3 coding DNA: TGTGCCAGCAGCCTGGACAGGGGTCGCGAAAAACTGTTTTTT.

This clone has just one count. The chain links TRBV6-5 to TRBJ2-5, with 12 bases lining up with TRBD2. There are 16 residues in the CDR3. Trimming cost V 0 bases and J 4 bases; bases outside gene matches: 3. CDR1 is MNHEY and CDR2 is SVGAGI in the germline V gene. The chain's CDR3 is CASSYSPSGGGETQYF. As DNA, the CDR3 is TGTGCCAGCAGTTACTCCCCTAGCGGGGGGGGAGAGACCCAGTACTTC.

The chain employs TRBV27 and TRBJ2-7, with TRBD1 matching over 8 bases. This CDR3 contains 13 residues. The V gene's germline CDR1 is MNHEY and CDR2 SMNVEV (reference sequence). Trimming cost V 6 bases and J 2 bases; bases outside gene matches: 3. The CDR3 reads CASRPTGAYEQYF. The DNA for the CDR3 is TGTGCCAGCAGACCGACAGGGGCCTACGAGCAGTACTTC.